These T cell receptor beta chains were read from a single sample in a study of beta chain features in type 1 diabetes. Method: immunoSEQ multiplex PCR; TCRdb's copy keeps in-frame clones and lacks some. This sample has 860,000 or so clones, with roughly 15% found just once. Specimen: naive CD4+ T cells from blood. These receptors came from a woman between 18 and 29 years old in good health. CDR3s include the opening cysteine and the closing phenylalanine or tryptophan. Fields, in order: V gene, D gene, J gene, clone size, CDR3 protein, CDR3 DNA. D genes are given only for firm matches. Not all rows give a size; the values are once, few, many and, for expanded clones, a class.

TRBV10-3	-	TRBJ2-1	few	CAISGRESYEQFF	TGTGCCATCAGCGGCCGGGAGTCGTATGAGCAGTTCTTC
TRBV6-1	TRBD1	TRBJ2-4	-	CASRSGTGGKNIQYF	TGTGCCAGCAGATCCGGGACAGGAGGGAAAAACATTCAGTACTTC
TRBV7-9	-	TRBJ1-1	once	CASSLVTGRAEAFF	TGTGCCAGCAGCTTAGTTACGGGACGGGCTGAAGCTTTCTTT
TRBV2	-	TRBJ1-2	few	CASSGQTGGGYTF	TGTGCCAGCAGTGGACAGACCGGGGGTGGCTACACCTTC
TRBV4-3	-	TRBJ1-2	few	CASSQEEGRQYGYTF	TGCGCCAGCAGCCAAGAAGAGGGTCGGCAGTATGGCTACACCTTC
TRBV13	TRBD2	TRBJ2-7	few	CASSSRLAGGFEQYF	TGTGCCAGCAGCTCACGACTAGCGGGAGGATTCGAGCAGTACTTC
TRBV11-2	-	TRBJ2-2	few	CASSLPHRAGELFF	TGTGCCAGCAGCTTGCCACACAGGGCCGGGGAGCTGTTTTTT
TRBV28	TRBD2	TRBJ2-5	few	CASSKLAGAETQYF	TGTGCCAGCAGTAAACTAGCGGGAGCAGAGACCCAGTACTTC
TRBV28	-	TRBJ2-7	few	CASGGDSRPYEQYF	TGTGCCAGCGGGGGAGACAGTCGCCCCTACGAGCAGTACTTC
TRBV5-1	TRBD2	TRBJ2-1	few	CASSWGLAGYNEQFF	TGCGCCAGCAGCTGGGGACTAGCGGGGTACAATGAGCAGTTCTTC
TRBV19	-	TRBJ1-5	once	CASSTGLNQPQHF	TGTGCCAGTAGTACAGGGCTCAATCAGCCCCAGCATTTT
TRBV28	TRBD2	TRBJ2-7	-	CASSILKGGSWYEQYF	TGTGCCAGCAGTATACTAAAAGGCGGGAGCTGGTACGAGCAGTACTTC
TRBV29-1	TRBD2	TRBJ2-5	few	CSVDPIAGPGETQYF	TGCAGCGTTGATCCAATAGCGGGACCAGGAGAGACCCAGTACTTC
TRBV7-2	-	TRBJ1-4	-	CASSRRPATNEKLFF	TGTGCCAGCAGCCGCCGGCCTGCAACTAATGAAAAACTGTTTTTT
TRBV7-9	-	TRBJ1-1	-	CASSLAMHTEAFF	TGTGCCAGCAGCTTAGCGATGCACACTGAAGCTTTCTTT
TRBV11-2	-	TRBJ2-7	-	CASSFGDRRLSYEQYF	TGTGCCAGCAGCTTTGGCGACAGGAGATTATCGTACGAGCAGTACTTC
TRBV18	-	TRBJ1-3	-	CARLLTGFSGNTIYF	TGTGCCAGACTTCTCACAGGCTTCTCTGGAAACACCATATATTTT
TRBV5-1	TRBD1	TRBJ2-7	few	CASSLDRGFEQYF	TGCGCCAGCAGCCTGGACAGGGGCTTCGAGCAGTACTTC
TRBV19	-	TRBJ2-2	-	CASSGQMGGELFF	TGTGCCAGTAGTGGTCAGATGGGCGGGGAGCTGTTTTTT
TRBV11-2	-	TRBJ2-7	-	CASSPRGAGSVYEQYF	TGTGCCAGCAGCCCACGAGGGGCGGGTAGCGTGTACGAGCAGTACTTC
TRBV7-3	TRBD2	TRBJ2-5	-	CASSSNGLAASGTQYF	TGTGCCAGCAGCTCTAATGGACTAGCGGCTTCCGGGACCCAGTACTTC
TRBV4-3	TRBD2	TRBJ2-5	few	CASSQSGTSWETQYF	TGCGCCAGCAGCCAAAGTGGGACTAGCTGGGAGACCCAGTACTTC
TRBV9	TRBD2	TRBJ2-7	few	CASSTSGIPYEQYF	TGTGCCAGCAGCACCAGCGGGATACCATACGAGCAGTACTTC
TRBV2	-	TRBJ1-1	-	CASEGVLGRVNTEAFF	TGTGCCAGCGAGGGCGTCCTAGGAAGGGTGAACACTGAAGCTTTCTTT
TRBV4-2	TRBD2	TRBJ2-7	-	CASSQASGSNEQYF	TGTGCCAGCAGCCAAGCTAGCGGGAGTAACGAGCAGTACTTC
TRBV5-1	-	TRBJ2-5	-	CASSLVADQETQYF	TGCGCCAGCAGCTTGGTGGCGGATCAGGAGACCCAGTACTTC
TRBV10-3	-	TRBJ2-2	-	CAISDSVEGNTGELFF	TGTGCCATCAGTGATTCGGTGGAGGGGAACACCGGGGAGCTGTTTTTT
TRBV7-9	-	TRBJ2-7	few	CASSLWGEQYF	TGTGCCAGCAGTCTTTGGGGCGAGCAGTACTTC
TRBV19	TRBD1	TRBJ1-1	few	CASSVDRARPEAFF	TGTGCCAGTAGTGTAGACAGGGCCCGACCTGAAGCTTTCTTT
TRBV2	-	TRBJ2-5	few	CASNGGKVGETQYF	TGTGCCAGCAATGGGGGCAAAGTTGGGGAGACCCAGTACTTC
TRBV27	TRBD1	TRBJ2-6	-	CASSPRFLDRGSSGANVLTF	TGTGCCAGCAGCCCTCGGTTCCTCGACAGGGGAAGCTCTGGGGCCAACGTCCTGACTTTC
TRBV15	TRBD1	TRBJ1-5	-	CATSSDRVGTQHF	TGTGCCACCAGCAGCGACAGGGTCGGAACCCAGCATTTT
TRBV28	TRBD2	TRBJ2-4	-	CASSRLVAGGDKNIQYF	TGTGCCAGCAGCCGCCTGGTAGCGGGAGGGGACAAAAACATTCAGTACTTC
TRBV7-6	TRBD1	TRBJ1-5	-	CASSLVDRDRGNHQPQHF	TGTGCCAGCAGCTTAGTGGACCGGGACAGGGGCAATCATCAGCCCCAGCATTTT
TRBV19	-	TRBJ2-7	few	CASSPSYRTNRQYF	TGTGCCAGTAGTCCTAGCTACAGGACCAACAGGCAGTACTTC
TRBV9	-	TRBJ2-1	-	CASSVLGQPYNEQFF	TGTGCCAGCAGCGTACTAGGACAGCCCTACAATGAGCAGTTCTTC
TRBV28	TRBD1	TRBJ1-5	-	CASRPGTGLGNQPQHF	TGTGCCAGCAGGCCCGGGACAGGGCTAGGCAATCAGCCCCAGCATTTT
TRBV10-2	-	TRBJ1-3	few	CASSEGVLSGNTIYF	TGCGCCAGCAGTGAGGGAGTACTATCTGGAAACACCATATATTTT
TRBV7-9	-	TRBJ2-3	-	CASSYRGPDTDTQYF	TGTGCCAGCAGCTATCGGGGCCCAGACACAGATACGCAGTATTTT
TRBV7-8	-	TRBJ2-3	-	CASSPPRRDTQYF	TGTGCCAGCAGCCCGCCCCGTCGGGATACGCAGTATTTT
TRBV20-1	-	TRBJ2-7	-	CTTREYEQYF	TGCACGACCAGGGAGTACGAGCAGTACTTC
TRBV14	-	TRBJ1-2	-	CASSPGMGKNYGYTF	TGTGCCAGCAGTCCCGGAATGGGGAAGAACTATGGCTACACCTTC
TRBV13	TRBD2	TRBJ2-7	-	CASSLSPGGAYEQYF	TGTGCCAGCAGCCTGAGTCCGGGAGGGGCCTACGAGCAGTACTTC
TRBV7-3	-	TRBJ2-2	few	CASSTGGTGELFF	TGTGCCAGCAGCACCGGCGGGACCGGGGAGCTGTTTTTT
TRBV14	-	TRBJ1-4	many	CASSQDSWETNEKLFF	TGTGCCAGCAGCCAAGATTCGTGGGAGACTAATGAAAAACTGTTTTTT
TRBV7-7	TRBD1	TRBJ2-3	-	CASSWTRDRELYF	TGTGCTAGCAGCTGGACTAGGGACAGGGAATTGTATTTT
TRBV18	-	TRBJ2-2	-	CASSPPLRVNTGELFF	TGTGCCAGCTCACCGCCGCTCCGGGTAAACACCGGGGAGCTGTTTTTT
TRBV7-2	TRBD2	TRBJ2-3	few	CASSFGIAGGSDTQYF	TGTGCCAGCAGCTTCGGTATAGCGGGAGGATCAGATACGCAGTATTTT
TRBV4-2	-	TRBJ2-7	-	CASSQGGISSEQYF	TGTGCCAGCAGCCAAGGCGGGATCTCGAGCGAGCAGTACTTC
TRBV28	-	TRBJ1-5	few	CASTTGEGIQPQHF	TGTGCCAGCACCACAGGTGAGGGAATTCAGCCCCAGCATTTT
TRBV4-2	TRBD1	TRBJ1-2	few	CASSQVVGTGTYGYTF	TGTGCCAGCAGCCAAGTCGTTGGGACAGGGACCTATGGCTACACCTTC
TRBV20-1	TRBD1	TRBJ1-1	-	CSVIRDRSAFF	TGCAGTGTAATACGGGACAGGAGCGCTTTCTTT
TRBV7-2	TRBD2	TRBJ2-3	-	CASSLRGSLGTDTQYF	TGTGCCAGCAGCCTTCGCGGGAGCCTCGGCACAGATACGCAGTATTTT
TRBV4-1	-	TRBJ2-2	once	CASSQVGRTKNTGELFF	TGCGCCAGCAGCCAAGTGGGTCGGACCAAGAACACCGGGGAGCTGTTTTTT